This TCR beta chain was identified during a study of blood T cell repertoires in COVID-19. About the research overall: COVID-19 samples, acute and convalescent, were from the United States, Italy and Spain. Nucleic acid was either cDNA or gDNA, and it came from T cells, B-cell-depleted T cells, or PBMCs.

V was clipped by 2 bases and J by 0 bases, with 7 bases between them. The CDR3 runs to 15 residues. Looked up from germline, CDR1 is KGHSH and CDR2 is LQKENI. In the authors' methods: Amplifying reference gene primers gave estimates of nucleated cell counts. Profiled with immunoSEQ multiplex PCR; TCRdb holds only in-frame clones, not every one. V, J and clone size are those of that table, while D and trimming were read from the DNA. The sample contains about 89,000 clones, 75% to 90% of which appear only once. The chain uses TRBV18 and TRBJ1-4; the D is unclear. Input material: peripheral blood. The TCR comes from a man aged 80 or over with active or convalescent COVID-19. The chain's CDR3 is CASSPSSATNEKLFF. The CDR3 coding sequence is TGTGCCAGCTCACCAAGCAGCGCAACTAATGAAAAACTGTTTTTT.